This entry is about one TCR beta chain. This entry is derived from a study of blood T cell repertoires in COVID-19. Across the study: The study drew acute and convalescent COVID-19 samples from the United States, Italy and Spain. Sources were T cells, B-cell-depleted T cells, or PBMCs; the material itself was cDNA or gDNA.

Authors' processing steps: Amplification from reference gene primers served as the basis for estimated nucleated cell counts. The data were produced by immunoSEQ multiplex PCR, yet TCRdb's version contains in-frame clones alone and is incomplete. That table furnishes V, J and clone size, whereas the DNA furnished D and trimming. The data contain about 120,000 clones, more than 70% of them singletons. CDR3 length: 13 amino acids. Per germline, CDR1 LGHDT and CDR2 YNNKEL (reference sequence). The V gene end was trimmed by 6 bases and the J gene end by 9 bases; junction bases not matched to a gene: 9. Sequenced sample: peripheral blood. V usage is TRBV3-1 (or the pseudogene TRBV3-2) and J usage is TRBJ2-7, with 9 bases fitting TRBD1. This clonotype was obtained from a human donor in a cohort sampled during active COVID-19. The CDR3 coding sequence is TGTGCCAGCAGTATCGGGGGACAGGGAGGGCAGTACTTC. Amino acid sequence: CASSIGGQGGQYF.